The rows below give T cell receptor beta chains drawn from one sample of a study of cytomegalovirus exposure and HLA in healthy donors. The method was immunoSEQ multiplex PCR; TCRdb's version includes in-frame clones alone and lacks a portion of them. The sample comprises 40,000 or so clones, roughly 77% of which are singletons, and roughly 1.5% rests with the top ten. Sequencing was carried out using PBMCs. These receptors originate from a man aged 25-45 years in good health and CMV-seronegative. Both conserved end residues are part of each CDR3. The D gene is left open where the match is weak. A clone size is listed for some rows: how often the clone was seen (once, few, many), or a class if it is expanded.

D gene	J gene	V gene	clone size	CDR3 DNA	CDR3 protein
TRBD2	TRBJ2-3	TRBV7-2	.	TGTGCCAGCAGCTTAAAAGGGGGACTAGCGGGAGATAGCACAGATACGCAGTATTTT	CASSLKGGLAGDSTDTQYF
TRBD1	TRBJ1-1	TRBV10-3	.	TGTGCCATCAGTGATCCGACAGGGGTCTCCACTGAAGCTTTCTTT	CAISDPTGVSTEAFF
TRBD1	TRBJ1-4	TRBV7-6	.	TGTGCCAGCAGCCCCCCGGACAGGGGGCCTGCTAATGAAAAACTGTTTTTT	CASSPPDRGPANEKLFF
TRBD2	TRBJ2-3	TRBV7-2	.	TGTGCCAGCAGCTTAGCGGGAGGGCCAACAGATACGCAGTATTTT	CASSLAGGPTDTQYF
.	TRBJ2-5	TRBV7-3	.	TGTGCCAGCAGCTCATCCTCTGGGCTCCAGCAGTACTTC	CASSSSSGLQQYF
TRBD2	TRBJ2-5	TRBV18	.	TGTGCCAGCTCACGGCAGGGAGGGGAGACCCAGTACTTC	CASSRQGGETQYF
TRBD1	TRBJ2-7	TRBV9	.	TGTGCCAGCAGCCGACGGGACAGGGCCTACGAGCAGTACTTC	CASSRRDRAYEQYF
.	TRBJ2-1	TRBV4-3	.	TGCGCCAGCAGCCAAGATCTCGGAGGGCCAGGTGTCAATGAGCAGTTCTTC	CASSQDLGGPGVNEQFF
.	TRBJ1-1	TRBV9	.	TGTGCCAGCAGCGTAGACCCACAAGATTACACTGAAGCTTTCTTT	CASSVDPQDYTEAFF
.	TRBJ2-7	TRBV27	once	TGTGCCAGCAGTTTCCGTAACCCCTACGAGCAGTACTTC	CASSFRNPYEQYF
.	TRBJ2-7	TRBV18	.	TGTGCCAGCTCCCGTGAGGAGCTGGTTGAGCAGTACTTC	CASSREELVEQYF
.	TRBJ2-3	TRBV15	.	TGTGCCACCAGCAGAGATAGGGGGGGGCCCGATACGCAGTATTTT	CATSRDRGGPDTQYF
TRBD1	TRBJ1-2	TRBV6-5	once	TGTGCCAGCGGCGACAGGGCAAACTATGGCTACACCTTC	CASGDRANYGYTF
.	TRBJ2-1	TRBV5-1	.	TGCGCCAGCAGCTTGGGCGGGGCCCGCTACAATGAGCAGTTCTTC	CASSLGGARYNEQFF
.	TRBJ1-3	TRBV14	.	TGTGCCAGCTCAGCAGGAGACTACTCTGGAAACACCATATATTTT	CASSAGDYSGNTIYF
.	TRBJ1-5	TRBV6-5	few	TGTGCCAGCAGCCTCACCAGGCAGGCCACTCAGCCCCAGCATTTT	CASSLTRQATQPQHF
.	TRBJ2-5	TRBV19	.	TGTGCCAGTAGCCCCGGGCGGGGCAGCAAGATCCAAGAGACCCAGTACTTC	CASSPGRGSKIQETQYF
TRBD2	TRBJ2-3	TRBV7-2	.	TGTGCCAGCAGCTTAGAAGGGACTAGCGGGAAAACAGATACGCAGTATTTT	CASSLEGTSGKTDTQYF
.	TRBJ1-1	TRBV30	few	TGTGCCTGGATGTATCCGCAGACTGGAGCTTTCTTT	CAWMYPQTGAFF
.	TRBJ1-2	TRBV5-6	.	TGTGCCAGCAGCCCGGGCGGGGCTTATGGCTACACCTTC	CASSPGGAYGYTF
.	TRBJ2-5	TRBV30	few	TGTGCCTGGAGTGTACGTATGCGGGAGACCCAGTACTTC	CAWSVRMRETQYF
TRBD2	TRBJ2-1	TRBV9	.	TGTGCCAGCTCACGCTTGCAAGGCGGTTTTGGGAGGGCCGGCAATGAGCAGTTCTTC	CASSRLQGGFGRAGNEQFF
.	TRBJ2-5	TRBV5-4	.	TGTGCCAGCAGCTTGGATGGGGGGAAAGAGACCCAGTACTTC	CASSLDGGKETQYF
.	TRBJ2-3	TRBV5-1	.	TGCGCCAGCAGCTTGAATACCGGAGGAGATACGCAGTATTTT	CASSLNTGGDTQYF
TRBD1	TRBJ1-2	TRBV27	few	TGTGCCAGCAGTTGGCTCTCACAGGGGGCGAACGCCGAGACCTACTATGGCTACACCTTC	CASSWLSQGANAETYYGYTF
.	TRBJ1-1	TRBV2	.	TGTGCCAGCAGTACCCGCAGCGGTGAGGCGGTGAACACTGAAGCTTTCTTT	CASSTRSGEAVNTEAFF
TRBD1	TRBJ1-4	TRBV27	once	TGTGCCACCACGGACAGGTTGGAGGAAAAACTGTTTTTT	CATTDRLEEKLFF
TRBD2	TRBJ2-7	TRBV7-3	.	TGTGCCAGCAGCTTGACTAGCGGGACCTACGAGCAGTACTTC	CASSLTSGTYEQYF
.	TRBJ2-3	TRBV5-1	once	TGCGCCAGCAGCTCCTATCTCGGCACAGATACGCAGTATTTT	CASSSYLGTDTQYF
.	TRBJ2-1	TRBV29-1	.	TGCAGCGTGGCTTCGGGAGTCCCATCCTACAATGAGCAGTTCTTC	CSVASGVPSYNEQFF